This T cell receptor beta chain was observed in a study of OX40 agonist ivuxolimab in advanced cancers. Sequencing used immunoSEQ multiplex PCR; TCRdb keeps in-frame clones, though not all of them. The table includes more than 75,000 clones, about nine tenths detected once. The CDR3 runs to 15 residues. Germline CDR1 reads SNHLY; CDR2 reads FYNNEI. Trimming cost V 4 bases and J 0 bases, with 11 bases left between them. Source: CD4+ or CD8+ T cells sorted from blood, taken in a trial of the OX40 agonist ivuxolimab. This chain joins TRBV2 and TRBJ2-3; D is unresolved. The TCR sequence derives from an adult with an advanced solid tumor such as melanoma, head and neck, liver or kidney cancer. DNA for the CDR3: TGTGCCAGCAGTGGTGGGCAGTCTAGCACAGATACGCAGTATTTT. Protein sequence: CASSGGQSSTDTQYF.